The entry that follows covers one TCR beta chain sequence. The antigen is undetermined. The V end lost 1 base, the J end lost 12 bases, and 12 bases lay between the germline ends. The length of the CDR3 is 13 residues. Germline assignment: CDR1 SGHVS and CDR2 FNYEAQ. PCR amplification relied on 60 Vbeta primers (plus 13 Jbeta primers). The protocol was immunoSEQ multiplex PCR, while the TCRdb copy is restricted to in-frame clones and leaves out a portion. The table has approximately 150,000 clones, roughly 79% seen once; the top ten hold about 12%. This record comes from a study of cytomegalovirus exposure and HLA in healthy donors. Regarding the study as a whole: A later analysis reported that several of the most significant clusters appeared to be linked to common viral pathogens, among them Epstein-Barr virus.

The specimen was PBMCs. This TCR derives from a woman aged 45-65 years in good health and CMV-seronegative. The rearrangement links TRBV7-6 to TRBJ1-4; D ambiguous. CDR3 sequence: CASSLELATELFF. Here the CDR3 DNA reads TGTGCCAGCAGCTTAGAACTCGCCACGGAACTGTTTTTT.